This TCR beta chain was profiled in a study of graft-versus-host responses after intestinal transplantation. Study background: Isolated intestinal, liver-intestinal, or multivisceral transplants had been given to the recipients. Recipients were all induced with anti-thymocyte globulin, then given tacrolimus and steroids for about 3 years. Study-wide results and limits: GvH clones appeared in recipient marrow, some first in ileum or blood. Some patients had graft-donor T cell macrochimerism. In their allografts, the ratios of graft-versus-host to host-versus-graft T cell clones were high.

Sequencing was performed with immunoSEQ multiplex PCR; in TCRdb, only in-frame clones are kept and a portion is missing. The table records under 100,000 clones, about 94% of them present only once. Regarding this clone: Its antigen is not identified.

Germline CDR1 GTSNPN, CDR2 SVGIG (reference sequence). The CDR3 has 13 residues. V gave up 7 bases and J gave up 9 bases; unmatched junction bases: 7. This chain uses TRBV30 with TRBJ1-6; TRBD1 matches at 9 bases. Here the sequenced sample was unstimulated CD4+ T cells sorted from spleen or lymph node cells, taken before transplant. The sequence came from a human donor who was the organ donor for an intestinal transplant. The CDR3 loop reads CASPGQGSSPLHF. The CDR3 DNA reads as TGTGCCTCACCGGGACAGGGAAGTTCACCCCTCCACTTT.